This T cell receptor (beta chain) is from a study of blood T cells in healthy people across ages. This CDR3 is built from 12 residues. The V segment lost 5 bases and the J segment 8 bases; nucleotides outside the gene matches: 2. The germline CDR1 and CDR2 sequences are SEHNR and FQNEAQ (reference sequence). With respect to this clonotype: Its target is not known.

Study findings and constraints: Estimated diversity across one million T cells was deemed an underestimate.

Using a J-beta primer mix together with a sample-barcoded 5' primer, a second PCR was run for roughly 7 to 12 cycles. Tagging of each cDNA molecule was performed by a template-switch adaptor with 12 random nucleotides. TCRdb used MiXCR to reprocess the 5' RACE reads, holding one entry per CDR3 protein. The sample lists some 560,000 distinct CDR3 sequences, 27% occurring once. Each sample had at least 6 million PBMCs isolated. Total RNA was isolated from each sample in quantities of at least 5.5 micrograms. The data were also submitted as part of a second study, on T cells of mothers and their children.

Sequencing used blood. This chain uses TRBV7-9 with TRBJ2-1; 8 bases agree with TRBD2. This receptor was identified in a boy aged 2 to 9 in good health. This chain's CDR3 is CASSRGGDEQFF. Written as DNA, the CDR3 is TGTGCCAGCAGCCGGGGGGGCGATGAGCAGTTCTTC.